This T cell receptor (beta chain) emerged from a study of shared clonotypes between healthy human individuals. Here immunoSEQ multiplex PCR was the method, and the copy in TCRdb shows in-frame clones only, minus some. The sample carries some 2,500,000 clones, over 85% recorded once. Material: naive CD4+ T cells from PBMCs. The sample's subset: CD45RA+ positively selected. The TCR originated in a man younger than 30 in good health. Some clones in this sample may be carry-over from other donors' samples.

CDR3 region: CASVNGEEETQYF. CDR3 DNA sequence: TGTGCCAGTGTAAATGGGGAAGAGGAGACCCAGTACTTC. V gene TRBV28 combines with J gene TRBJ2-5; D not certain. V was trimmed by 9 bases and J by 5 bases, leaving 16 bases between them. CDR1 and CDR2 from the germline V gene are MDHEN and SYDVKM. CDR3 length equals 13 residues.